This entry features one T cell receptor beta chain sequence. The record originates from a study of blood T cell repertoires in COVID-19. Study in general: Acute and convalescent COVID-19 specimens originated in the United States, Italy and Spain. T cells, B-cell-depleted T cells, or PBMCs provided the cDNA or gDNA that served as material.

In the original analysis: Amplification of reference gene primers was used by the study to estimate nucleated cell counts. The table came from immunoSEQ multiplex PCR; TCRdb's copy has only in-frame clones and leaves some out. V, J and clone size are those of that table, while D and trimming were read from the DNA. This table holds around 42,000 clones, over 75% found once. Trimming left V 2 bases short and J 4 bases short, with 8 bases between. CDR3 size: 13 residues. CDR1 SGHTA and CDR2 FQGTGA come from the germline V gene. The chain links TRBV7-3 to TRBJ1-1; D possibly corresponds to TRBD1 (6 bases). Sample: peripheral blood. The TCR originated in a human donor in a cohort sampled during active COVID-19. The CDR3 reads CASSLGGATEAFF. DNA of the CDR3: TGTGCCAGCAGCTTAGGGGGCGCCACTGAAGCTTTCTTT.